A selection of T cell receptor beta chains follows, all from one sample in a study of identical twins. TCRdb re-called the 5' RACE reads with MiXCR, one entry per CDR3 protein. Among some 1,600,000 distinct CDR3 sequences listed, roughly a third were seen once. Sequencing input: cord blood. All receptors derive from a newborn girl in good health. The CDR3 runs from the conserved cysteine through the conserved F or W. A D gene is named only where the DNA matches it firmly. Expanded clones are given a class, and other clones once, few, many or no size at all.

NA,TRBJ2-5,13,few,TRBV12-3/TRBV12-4,TGTGCCAGCAGGGCGAGGAGCCGGGAGACCCAGTACTTC,CASRARSRETQYF
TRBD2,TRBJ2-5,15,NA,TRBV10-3,TGTGCCATCAGTGCGACTAGCGGGATCGTAGAGACCCAGTACTTC,CAISATSGIVETQYF
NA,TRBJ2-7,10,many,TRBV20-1,TGCAGCGTTGGACCCTACGAGCAGTACTTC,CSVGPYEQYF
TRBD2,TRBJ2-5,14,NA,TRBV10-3,TGTGCCATCGGGTCGGGGCTAGCGGAGGAGACCCAGTACTTC,CAIGSGLAEETQYF
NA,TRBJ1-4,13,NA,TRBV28,TGTGCCAGCAGCGGATGGATAAATGAAAAACTGTTTTTT,CASSGWINEKLFF
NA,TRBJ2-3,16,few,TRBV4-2,TGTGCCAGCAGCCGACCGACGGGGGGCTCACCAGATACGCAGTATTTT,CASSRPTGGSPDTQYF
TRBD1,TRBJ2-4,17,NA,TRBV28,TGTGCCAGCAGTTTGAGACAGGGGGCCCTAGCCAAAAACATTCAGTACTTC,CASSLRQGALAKNIQYF
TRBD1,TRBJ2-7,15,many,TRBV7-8,TGTGCCAGCAGCTTACGGGGACAGGCCCTATACGAGCAGTACTTC,CASSLRGQALYEQYF
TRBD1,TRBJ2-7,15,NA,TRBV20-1,TGCAGTGCTACCGGCACAGGGGGCGTGAGCTACGAGCAGTACTTC,CSATGTGGVSYEQYF
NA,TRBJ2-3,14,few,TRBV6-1,TGTGCCAGCAGTAGACTACCTCGGGGGGATACGCAGTATTTT,CASSRLPRGDTQYF
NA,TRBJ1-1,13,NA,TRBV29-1,TGCAGCGTCGCACCGGGGGGGACCACTGAAGCTTTCTTT,CSVAPGGTTEAFF
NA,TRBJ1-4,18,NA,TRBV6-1,TGTGCCAGCAGCAGAGGGAGGGTTGGACAGCTCCTTAATGAAAAACTGTTTTTT,CASSRGRVGQLLNEKLFF
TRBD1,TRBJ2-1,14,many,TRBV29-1,TGCAGCGTCCGCGAGGCACCCCGGGACAGTGAGCAGTTCTTC,CSVREAPRDSEQFF
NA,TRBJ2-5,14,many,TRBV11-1,TGTGCCAGCAGCTTAGGATCGGGAAAAGAGACCCAGTACTTC,CASSLGSGKETQYF
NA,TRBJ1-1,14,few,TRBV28,TGTGCCAGTAGACCTGTACAGGGGAACACTGAAGCTTTCTTT,CASRPVQGNTEAFF
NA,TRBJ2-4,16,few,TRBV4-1,TGCGCCAGCAGCCAAGTGGGGAGGACAGCCAAAAACATTCAGTACTTC,CASSQVGRTAKNIQYF
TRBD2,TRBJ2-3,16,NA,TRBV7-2,TGTGCCAGCAGCGTTGGGACTAGCGCAAGCACAGATACGCAGTATTTT,CASSVGTSASTDTQYF
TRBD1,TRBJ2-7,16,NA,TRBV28,TGTGCCAGCAGTTTCCCCCGGACAGGCGATGGCTACGAGCAGTACTTC,CASSFPRTGDGYEQYF
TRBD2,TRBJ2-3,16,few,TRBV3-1,TGTGCCAGCAGCTCCAATCCGGGACTAAGGACAGATACGCAGTATTTT,CASSSNPGLRTDTQYF
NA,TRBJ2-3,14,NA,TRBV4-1,TGCGCCAGCAAGGGGGGGCGCCTAACAGATACGCAGTATTTT,CASKGGRLTDTQYF
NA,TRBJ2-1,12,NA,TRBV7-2,TGTGCCAGCAGCAACATTTACAATGAGCAGTTCTTC,CASSNIYNEQFF
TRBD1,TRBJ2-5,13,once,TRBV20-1,TGCAGTGCTCACCGGACAGGCCAAGAGACCCAGTACTTC,CSAHRTGQETQYF
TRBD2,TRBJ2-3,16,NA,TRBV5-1,TGCGCCAGCAGCTTGGTGACTAGCTCTAGCACAGATACGCAGTATTTT,CASSLVTSSSTDTQYF